The TCR beta chain under discussion was sequenced for a study of blood T cell repertoires in COVID-19 (TCRdb year 2020). Regarding the research as a whole: Samples covering the acute and convalescent phases of COVID-19 were provided by collaborators in the United States, Italy and Spain. The material from the prospective study consisted of cDNA or gDNA derived from T cells, B-cell-depleted T cells, or PBMCs. Subjects who had been exposed to COVID-19, were actively infected with it, or had recovered from it provided the deeply sampled blood TCRbeta repertoires that made up the dataset. The repertoires were made available in a free public database intended to serve as a resource for research on the immune response to SARS-CoV-2. The samples were drawn from two sources: the first 160 participants of the ongoing ImmuneRACE study, and 1,254 subjects contributed by 6 global collaborators. The sample metadata nearly always contained a de-identified subject ID, COVID-19 status, age in years and sex. Where available, HLA class I and class II types were obtained from metadata supplied by the sample provider rather than from assay-based typing.

Each collaborating institution followed its own protocols to collect whole blood in K2EDTA tubes. Collaborator samples were shipped for TCRbeta analysis as frozen whole blood, isolated PBMCs, or DNA extracted from either sample type. A remark on this clone: Its antigen remains undetermined. Per-base qualities were not stored, and no clone one base away is much larger.

The CDR3 spans 16 residues, from the cysteine through the phenylalanine. The entry retains the CDR3 DNA only, 48 bases that are in frame from base 1. Per the germline V gene, SGHTA is the CDR1 and FQGTGA is the CDR2. For this chain, trimming is 5 bases at the V end and 1 base at the J end, and the number of junction bases without a gene match is 10. TCRbeta CDR3 regions were amplified from genomic DNA by means of the immunoSEQ Assay, a bias-controlled multiplex PCR. The authors processed their data as follows. The number of nucleated cells in each sample was estimated from the amplification of reference gene primers within the assay. To quantify the absolute abundance of each unique TCRbeta CDR3 rearrangement, sequence reads were collapsed and filtered. For each sample, productive Simpson clonality was calculated by taking the square root of Simpson's diversity index across productive rearrangements. The clones in this table, taken by TCRdb from immuneACCESS, are in-frame only. Not every clone is retained; where verified, under half of the shortfall comes from an unresolved V gene, and the cause of the rest is unknown. V and J calls and clone size are copied from that table; D and trimming were computed from the DNA. The table for this sample lists roughly 150,000 clones; approximately 80% of them were counted only once. Of the sample, about 10% falls within the top ten clones.

What the work shows at the level of the full study, not this receptor alone: Clinical and demographic metadata were provided uncurated, with the amount varying by source and participant.

The rearrangement combines TRBV7-3 with TRBJ1-1, and TRBD1 aligns with 7 junction nucleotides. Input material: peripheral blood. This TCR derives from a woman older than 75 with active or convalescent COVID-19. CDR3 sequence: CASSPRAGQPNTEAFF. The DNA reads as follows: TGTGCCAGCAGCCCAAGGGCGGGACAGCCGAACACTGAAGCTTTCTTT.